This record covers a single TCR beta chain. The protocol was immunoSEQ multiplex PCR, while the TCRdb copy is restricted to in-frame clones and leaves out a portion. The table records some 100,000 clones, almost 75% of them present only once. This record belongs to a study of CD8 T cell repertoires and HIV-1 epitope variants. Study-wide background: Controls included no peptide, Ebola AY9 epitope, and a CMV, EBV, flu pool.

Germline assignment: CDR1 SGHRS and CDR2 YFSETQ. V lost 0 bases to trimming and J lost 4 bases, with 8 bases between them. This CDR3 comprises 13 residues. This chain uses TRBV5-1 with TRBJ2-7; a possible D gene is TRBD1 (6 bases). The TCR sequence derives from a male donor with HIV. Sequencing was carried out using uncultured baseline CD8+ T cells from peripheral blood mononuclear cells (PBMCs). The CDR3 sequence: CASSLVQGYEQYF. CDR3 coding DNA: TGCGCCAGCAGCTTGGTACAGGGATACGAGCAGTACTTC.